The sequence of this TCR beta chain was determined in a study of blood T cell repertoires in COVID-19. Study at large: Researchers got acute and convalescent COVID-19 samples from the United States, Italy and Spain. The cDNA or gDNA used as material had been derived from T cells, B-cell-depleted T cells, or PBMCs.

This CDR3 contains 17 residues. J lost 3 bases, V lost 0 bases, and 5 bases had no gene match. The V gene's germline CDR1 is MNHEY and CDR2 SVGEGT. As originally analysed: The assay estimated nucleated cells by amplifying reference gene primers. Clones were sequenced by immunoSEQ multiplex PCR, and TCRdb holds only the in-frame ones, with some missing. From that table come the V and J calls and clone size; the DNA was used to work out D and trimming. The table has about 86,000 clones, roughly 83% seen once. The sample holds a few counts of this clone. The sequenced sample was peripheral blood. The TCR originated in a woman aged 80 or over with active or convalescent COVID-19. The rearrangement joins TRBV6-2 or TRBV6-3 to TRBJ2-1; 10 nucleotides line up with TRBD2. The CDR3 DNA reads TGTGCCAGCAGTTACTCCCCTAGCGGGGGCCTCTACAATGAGCAGTTCTTC. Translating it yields CASSYSPSGGLYNEQFF.